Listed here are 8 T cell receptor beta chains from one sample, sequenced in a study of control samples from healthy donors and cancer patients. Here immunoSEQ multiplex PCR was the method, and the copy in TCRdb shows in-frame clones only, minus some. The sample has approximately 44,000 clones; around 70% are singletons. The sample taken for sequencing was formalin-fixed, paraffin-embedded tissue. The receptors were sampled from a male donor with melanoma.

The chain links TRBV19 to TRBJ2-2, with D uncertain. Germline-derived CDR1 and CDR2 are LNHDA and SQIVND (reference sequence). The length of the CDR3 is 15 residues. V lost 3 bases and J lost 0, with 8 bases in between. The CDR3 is CASSMEHANTGELFF. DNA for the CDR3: TGTGCCAGTAGTATGGAACATGCGAACACCGGGGAGCTGTTTTTT.

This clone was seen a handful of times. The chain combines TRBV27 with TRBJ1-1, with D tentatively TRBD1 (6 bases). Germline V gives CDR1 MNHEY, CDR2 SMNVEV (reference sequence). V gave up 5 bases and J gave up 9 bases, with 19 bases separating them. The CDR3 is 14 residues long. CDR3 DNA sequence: TGTGCCAGCAGTCCGTCCTTGGACAGTTTGAAAGCTTTCTTT. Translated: CASSPSLDSLKAFF.

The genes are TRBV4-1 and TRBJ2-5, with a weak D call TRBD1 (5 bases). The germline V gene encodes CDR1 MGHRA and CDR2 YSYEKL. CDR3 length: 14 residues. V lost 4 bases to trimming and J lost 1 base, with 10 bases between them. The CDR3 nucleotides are TGCGCCAGCAGCCCGGACATTAGCCAAGAGACCCAGTACTTC. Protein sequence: CASSPDISQETQYF.

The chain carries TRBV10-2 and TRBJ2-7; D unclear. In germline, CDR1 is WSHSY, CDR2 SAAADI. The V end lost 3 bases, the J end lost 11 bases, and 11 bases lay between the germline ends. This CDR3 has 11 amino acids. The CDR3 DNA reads TGCGCCAGCAGTGAATACCCTGAGAAGTACTTC. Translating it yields CASSEYPEKYF.

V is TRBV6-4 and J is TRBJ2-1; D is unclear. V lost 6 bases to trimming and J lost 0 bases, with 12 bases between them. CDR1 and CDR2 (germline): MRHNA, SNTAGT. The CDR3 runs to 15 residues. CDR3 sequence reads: CASSTDHSSYNEQFF. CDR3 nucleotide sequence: TGTGCCAGCAGCACGGACCATAGCTCCTACAATGAGCAGTTCTTC.

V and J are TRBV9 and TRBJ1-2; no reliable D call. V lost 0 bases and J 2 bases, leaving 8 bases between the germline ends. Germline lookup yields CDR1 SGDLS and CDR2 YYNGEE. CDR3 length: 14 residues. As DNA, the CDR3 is TGTGCCAGCAGCGTAGAGGCAACAAACTATGGCTACACCTTC. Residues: CASSVEATNYGYTF.

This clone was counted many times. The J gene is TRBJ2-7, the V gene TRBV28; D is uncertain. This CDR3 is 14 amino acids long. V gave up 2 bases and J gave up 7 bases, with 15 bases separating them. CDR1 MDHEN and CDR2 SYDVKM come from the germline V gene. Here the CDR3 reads CASSLVAAAGEQYF. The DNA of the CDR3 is TGTGCCAGCAGTTTAGTGGCGGCGGCTGGGGAGCAGTACTTC.

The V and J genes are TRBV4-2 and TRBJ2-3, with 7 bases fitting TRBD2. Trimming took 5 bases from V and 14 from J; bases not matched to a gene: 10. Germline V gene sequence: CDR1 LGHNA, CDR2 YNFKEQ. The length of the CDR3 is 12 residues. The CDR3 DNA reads TGTGCCAGCAGCAAGAGGGAGGGCCGTGTGTATTTT. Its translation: CASSKREGRVYF.